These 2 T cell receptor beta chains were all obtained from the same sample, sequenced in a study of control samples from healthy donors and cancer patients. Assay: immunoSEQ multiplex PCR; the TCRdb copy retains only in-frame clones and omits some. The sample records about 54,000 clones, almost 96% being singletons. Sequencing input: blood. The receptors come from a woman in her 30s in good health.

In DNA, the CDR3 is TGCGCCAGCAGTGCAGCCACAACCTACGAGCAGTACTTC. This encodes CASSAATTYEQYF. The V gene is TRBV10-2, the J gene TRBJ2-7; D is unresolved. The CDR3 length is 13 residues. Germline lookup yields CDR1 WSHSY and CDR2 SAAADI. V was shortened by 4 bases and J by 2 bases, with 9 bases between the two germline ends.

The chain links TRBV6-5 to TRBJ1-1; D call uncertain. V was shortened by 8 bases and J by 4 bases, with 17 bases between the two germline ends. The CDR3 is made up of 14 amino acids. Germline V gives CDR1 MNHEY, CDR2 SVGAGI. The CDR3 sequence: CASSSSGFATEAFF. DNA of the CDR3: TGTGCCAGCTCCTCCTCGGGTTTTGCCACTGAAGCTTTCTTT.